This T cell receptor (beta chain) was obtained from a study of control samples from healthy donors and cancer patients. This clone has a single count. Produced via immunoSEQ multiplex PCR; TCRdb's table is partial and in-frame only. The sample carries 110,000 or so clones, 83% recorded once. CDR1 is SEHNR, CDR2 FQNEAQ, per germline (reference sequence). J was trimmed by 5 bases and V by 4 bases; bases with no gene match: 15. This CDR3 is built from 17 residues. This sequence was found in a woman in her forties or fifties in good health. What was sequenced was blood. This chain connects TRBV7-9 to TRBJ2-5, with 8 bases matching TRBD2. In DNA, the CDR3 is TGTGCCAGCAGCTCTCCCGGGACTAGTAAGGGCTCGGAGACCCAGTACTTC. As protein: CASSSPGTSKGSETQYF.